These T cell receptor beta chains were read from a single sample in a study of T cell responses to AZD1222 COVID-19 vaccine. Assay used: immunoSEQ multiplex PCR; TCRdb lists only in-frame clones, some missing. The data hold roughly 170,000 clones, with 75% to 95% observed a single time. The sequencing used peripheral blood, collected on day 0 of AZD1222 vaccination. The receptors were gathered from an adult in good health. Both conserved end residues are part of each CDR3. The D gene is left open where the match is weak. Not every row has a clone size; where given, it reads once, few, many or a size class.

TRBV7-9,15,TRBD1,-,TRBJ2-5,TGTGCCAGCAGCCCCCTGACAGGGGGCATAGAGACCCAGTACTTC,CASSPLTGGIETQYF
TRBV3-1/TRBV3-2,17,-,-,TRBJ1-2,TGTGCCAGCAGCCAAGGGTTCGGCAGAACCTCCACCTATGGCTACACCTTC,CASSQGFGRTSTYGYTF
TRBV19,17,TRBD1,-,TRBJ1-1,TGTGCCAGTAGTAGACAACTTGGACAGGCGGGAACCACCGAAGCTTTCTTT,CASSRQLGQAGTTEAFF
TRBV19,12,-,-,TRBJ1-1,TGTGCCAGTAGTTTGCCGGGTACTGAAGCTTTCTTT,CASSLPGTEAFF
TRBV6-5,10,-,once,TRBJ1-2,TGTGCCAGCAGGGGGGATGGCTACACCTTC,CASRGDGYTF
TRBV19,15,TRBD1,-,TRBJ1-2,TGTGCCAGTAGTAGGGAAGACAGGGCCCTTTATGGCTACACCTTC,CASSREDRALYGYTF
TRBV5-4,13,-,-,TRBJ1-1,TGTGCCAGCACCCGGGAGCCCGGGTCAGAAGCTTTCTTT,CASTREPGSEAFF
TRBV18,14,-,-,TRBJ1-5,TGTGCCAGCTCCCCGGACAGCGGAAATCAGCCCCAGCATTTT,CASSPDSGNQPQHF
TRBV12-3/TRBV12-4,11,-,once,TRBJ1-2,TGTGCCAGCAGTTTATCCTATGGCTACACCTTC,CASSLSYGYTF
TRBV7-9,15,TRBD1,-,TRBJ1-5,TGTGCCAGCAGCGACAGGGCGGGGGGGCCTCAGCCCCAGCATTTT,CASSDRAGGPQPQHF
TRBV6-2/TRBV6-3,16,TRBD1,-,TRBJ1-1,TGTGCCAGCAGTTTACAGGGGGCCGGGGTGAACACTGAAGCTTTCTTT,CASSLQGAGVNTEAFF
TRBV29-1,17,-,-,TRBJ1-3,TGCAGCGTTGAAGGGGGACTTGCAGGTTCCTCTGGAAACACCATATATTTT,CSVEGGLAGSSGNTIYF
TRBV14,14,-,-,TRBJ2-7,TGTGCCAGCAGCCACCCTGGCACGGGCTACGAGCAGTACTTC,CASSHPGTGYEQYF
TRBV9,14,TRBD2,-,TRBJ2-1,TGTGCCAGCAGCCCGAACTTACTAGCGAATGAGCAGTTCTTC,CASSPNLLANEQFF
TRBV19,14,-,-,TRBJ1-1,TGTGCCAGTAGCAAACAGGGCCTGAACACTGAAGCTTTCTTT,CASSKQGLNTEAFF
TRBV4-2,18,TRBD2,-,TRBJ2-3,TGTGCCAGCAGCCAAGGGCTAGCGGGGGGGCCTAGCACAGATACGCAGTATTTT,CASSQGLAGGPSTDTQYF
TRBV6-5,16,-,-,TRBJ2-2,TGTGCCAGCAGTTACTCGGTCGGGACAAACACCGGGGAGCTGTTTTTT,CASSYSVGTNTGELFF
TRBV5-1,15,TRBD1,-,TRBJ2-1,TGCGCCAGCAGCCTGTCCGGGACAGGGTCTAATGAGCAGTTCTTC,CASSLSGTGSNEQFF
TRBV5-1,13,-,-,TRBJ1-1,TGCGCCAGCAGGCAGGGCAGGAACACTGAAGCTTTCTTT,CASRQGRNTEAFF
TRBV3-1/TRBV3-2,14,-,-,TRBJ1-6,TGTGCCAGCAATAAACAGGGCTTCAATTCACCCCTCCACTTT,CASNKQGFNSPLHF
TRBV3-1/TRBV3-2,16,TRBD1,-,TRBJ2-4,TGTGCCAGCAGCCAACCCTTGGGACAGGGAAAAAACATTCAGTACTTC,CASSQPLGQGKNIQYF
TRBV7-9,14,-,-,TRBJ2-3,TGTGCCAGCGCCGGCGGGGCGAACACAGATACGCAGTATTTT,CASAGGANTDTQYF
TRBV19,12,-,-,TRBJ1-6,TGTGCCAGTAGTCGGACCGGGGAACCCCTCCACTTT,CASSRTGEPLHF
TRBV6-5,15,-,-,TRBJ1-1,TGTGCCAGCAGTTCGCGACAAAGCATGAACACTGAAGCTTTCTTT,CASSSRQSMNTEAFF
TRBV3-1/TRBV3-2,11,-,-,TRBJ1-1,TGTGCCAGCAGCCACAACACTGAAGCTTTCTTT,CASSHNTEAFF
TRBV19,15,-,-,TRBJ1-4,TGTGCCAGTAGTATAGGGGGCATGGGGAACGAAAAACTGTTTTTT,CASSIGGMGNEKLFF
TRBV14,16,TRBD1,-,TRBJ2-7,TGTGCCAGCAGCCCCCACAGGGGCAGGGGCGGCTACGAGCAGTACTTC,CASSPHRGRGGYEQYF
TRBV11-3,15,-,-,TRBJ1-6,TGTGCCAGCAGCTTAGTTCTCAGGTCTAATTCACCCCTCCACTTT,CASSLVLRSNSPLHF
TRBV11-2,17,TRBD2,-,TRBJ2-1,TGTGCCAGCAGCTTCAGTAGCGGGGGGTGGTCCTACAATGAGCAGTTCTTC,CASSFSSGGWSYNEQFF
TRBV16,12,-,-,TRBJ1-4,TGTGCCAGCAGTCAGGACAGTGAAAAACTGTTTTTT,CASSQDSEKLFF
TRBV19,15,TRBD1,-,TRBJ2-6,TGTGCCAGCTCTAGACAGGGGGCTGGGGCCAACGTCCTGACTTTC,CASSRQGAGANVLTF
TRBV9,17,TRBD2,-,TRBJ2-1,TGTGCCAGCAGCGGTAGCGGGGGCGGGGACTCCTACAATGAGCAGTTCTTC,CASSGSGGGDSYNEQFF